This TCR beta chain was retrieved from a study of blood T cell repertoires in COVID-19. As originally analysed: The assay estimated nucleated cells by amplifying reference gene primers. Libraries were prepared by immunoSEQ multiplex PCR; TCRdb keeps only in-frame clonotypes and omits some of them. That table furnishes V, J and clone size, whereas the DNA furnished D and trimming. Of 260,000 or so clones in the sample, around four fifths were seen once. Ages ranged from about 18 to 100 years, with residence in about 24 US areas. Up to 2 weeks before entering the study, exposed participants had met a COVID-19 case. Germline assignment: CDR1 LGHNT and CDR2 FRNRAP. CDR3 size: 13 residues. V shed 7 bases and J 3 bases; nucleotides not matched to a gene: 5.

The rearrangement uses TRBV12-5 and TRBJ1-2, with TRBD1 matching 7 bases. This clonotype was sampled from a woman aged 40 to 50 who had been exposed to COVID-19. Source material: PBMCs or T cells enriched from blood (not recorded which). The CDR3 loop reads CASALGTDYGYTF. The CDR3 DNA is TGTGCTAGTGCCCTAGGGACAGACTATGGCTACACCTTC. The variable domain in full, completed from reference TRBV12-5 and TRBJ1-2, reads DARVTQTPRHKVTEMGQEVTMRCQPILGHNTVFWYRQTMMQGLELLAYFRNRAPLDDSGMPKDRFSAEMPDATLATLKIQPSEPRDSAVYFCASALGTDYGYTFGSGTRLTVV.